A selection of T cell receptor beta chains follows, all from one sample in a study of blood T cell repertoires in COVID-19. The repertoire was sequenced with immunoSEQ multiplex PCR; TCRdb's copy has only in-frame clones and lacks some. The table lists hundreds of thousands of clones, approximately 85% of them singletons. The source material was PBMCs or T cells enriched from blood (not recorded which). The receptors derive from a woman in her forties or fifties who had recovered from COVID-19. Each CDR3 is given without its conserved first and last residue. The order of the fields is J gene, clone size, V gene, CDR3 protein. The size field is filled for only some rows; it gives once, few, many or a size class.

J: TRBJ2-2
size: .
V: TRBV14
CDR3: ASSQDLTANTGELF

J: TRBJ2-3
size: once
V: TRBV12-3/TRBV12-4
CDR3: ASTRTDTQY

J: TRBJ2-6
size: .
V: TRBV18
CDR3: ASSPGKSGANVLT

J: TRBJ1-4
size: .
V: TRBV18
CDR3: ASSHGTGSEKLF

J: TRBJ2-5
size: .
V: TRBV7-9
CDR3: ASSPNRAGPQETQY

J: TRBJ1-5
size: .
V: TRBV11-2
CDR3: ASSLWTGVNQPQH

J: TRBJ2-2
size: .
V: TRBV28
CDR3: ASSFKIGFNTGELF

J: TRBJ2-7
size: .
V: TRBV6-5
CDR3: ASTVTARYEQY

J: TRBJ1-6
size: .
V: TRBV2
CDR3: ASSGDRGEISPLH

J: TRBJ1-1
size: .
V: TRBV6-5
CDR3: ASSPETGGSTEAF

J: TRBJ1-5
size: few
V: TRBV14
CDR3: ASSQGQYSIARNQPQH

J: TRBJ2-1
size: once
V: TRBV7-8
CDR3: ASSLGQTNEQF

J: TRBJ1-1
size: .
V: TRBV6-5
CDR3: ASRPGQGAHPEAF

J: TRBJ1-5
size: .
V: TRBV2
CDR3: ASSGGQNQPQH

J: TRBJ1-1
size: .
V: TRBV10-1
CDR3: ASRGTSGSQAF

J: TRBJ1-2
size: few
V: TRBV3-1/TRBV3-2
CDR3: ASSHPNSPVYGYT

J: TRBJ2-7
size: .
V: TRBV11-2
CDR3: ASSLGARLYEQY

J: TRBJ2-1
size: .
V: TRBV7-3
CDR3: ASSLQPRGGYNEQF

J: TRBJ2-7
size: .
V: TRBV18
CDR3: ASSPVGTGETYEQY

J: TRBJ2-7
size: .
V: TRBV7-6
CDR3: ASSLALTGPYEQY

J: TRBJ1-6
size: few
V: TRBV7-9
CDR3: ASSLARGGSPLH

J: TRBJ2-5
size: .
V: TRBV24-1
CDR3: ATSDFWQSQETQY

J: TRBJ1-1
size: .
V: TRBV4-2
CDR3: ASSQGQITEAF

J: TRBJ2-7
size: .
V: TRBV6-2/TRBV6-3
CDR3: ASSPLRGSSYEQY

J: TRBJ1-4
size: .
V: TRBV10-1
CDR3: ASRTGTNEKLF

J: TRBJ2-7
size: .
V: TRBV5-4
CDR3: ASSLELTGYEQY

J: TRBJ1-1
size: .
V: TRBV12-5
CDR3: ASGTGYTEAF

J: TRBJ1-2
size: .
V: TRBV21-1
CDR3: ASSKIWQANYGYT

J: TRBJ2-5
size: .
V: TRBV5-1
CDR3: ASSSRGREGYGTQY

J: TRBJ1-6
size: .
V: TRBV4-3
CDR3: ASSQDNRGLFAGSYNSPLH

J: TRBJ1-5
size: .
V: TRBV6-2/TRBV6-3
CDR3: ASSYVLTSNQPQH

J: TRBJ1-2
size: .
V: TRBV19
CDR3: ASSMETANPYT

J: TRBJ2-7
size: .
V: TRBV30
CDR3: AWSVGGYEQY

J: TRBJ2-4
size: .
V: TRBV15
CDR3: ATSRDGGAPY

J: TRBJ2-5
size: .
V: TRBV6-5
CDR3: ASSYGTSGISETQY

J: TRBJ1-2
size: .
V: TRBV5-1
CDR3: ASSQGRTYGYT

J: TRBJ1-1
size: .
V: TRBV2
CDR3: ASSNQGAGMSEAF

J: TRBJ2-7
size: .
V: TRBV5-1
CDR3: ASSLEFRDRGSKQY

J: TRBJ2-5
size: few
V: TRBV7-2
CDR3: ASSSTSGGPHSQY

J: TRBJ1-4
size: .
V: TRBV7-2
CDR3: ASSLGLISVEKLF

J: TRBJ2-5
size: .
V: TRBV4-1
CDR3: ASSLPGLAGGPETQY

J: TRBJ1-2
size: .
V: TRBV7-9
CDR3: ASSPMGQGENYGYT